The 6 T cell receptor beta chains presented below share a single source sample, sequenced in a study of control samples from healthy donors and cancer patients (dated by TCRdb to the early 2020s). Library creation used the immunoSEQ multiplex PCR assay. The clones in this table, taken by TCRdb from immuneACCESS, are in-frame only. Not every clone is retained; where verified, under half of the shortfall comes from an unresolved V gene, and the cause of the rest is unknown. The sample data list about 65,000 clones, and about nine tenths of these were observed just once. 1% to 1.5% of the sample is taken by the ten largest. What was sequenced was PBMCs. Receptors originate from a woman aged 50 to 60 with colorectal cancer.

For the CDR3, the DNA is TGTGCCAGCAGCTTAAGTCAGGGCAGAGAAGCTTTCTTT. It translates to CASSLSQGREAFF. V gene TRBV7-2 combines with J gene TRBJ1-1; D may be TRBD1 (5 bases). The CDR3 spans 13 residues. The germline gives CDR1 SGHTA, CDR2 FQGNSA. Trimming stripped 2 bases from V and 8 bases from J, with 12 bases between.

The chain employs TRBV23-1 and TRBJ2-6, with a weak D call TRBD2 (6 bases). TRBV23-1 is known as an ORF, though its function is uncertain. V shed 10 bases and J shed 3 bases, with 13 bases lying between them. This CDR3 contains 14 residues. The CDR3 loop reads CAIWGVGGANVLTF. CDR3 nucleotides: TGCGCCATCTGGGGGGTTGGTGGGGCCAACGTCCTGACTTTC.

V gene TRBV5-1 combines with J gene TRBJ1-1, with TRBD1 matching 7 bases. This CDR3 is built from 14 residues. V was pared by 5 bases and J by 1 base, with 5 bases of the junction left unmatched. Germline V CDR1 and CDR2: SGHRS, YFSETQ. The CDR3 DNA reads TGCGCCAGCAGTTTTGGGACAGCGAACACTGAAGCTTTCTTT. Its translation is CASSFGTANTEAFF. Filled out from reference TRBV5-1 and TRBJ1-1, the complete variable domain reads KAGVTQTPRYLIKTRGQQVTLSCSPISGHRSVSWYQQTPGQGLQFLFEYFSETQRNKGNFPGRFSGRQFSNSRSEMNVSTLELGDSALYLCASSFGTANTEAFFGQGTRLTVV.

The CDR3 nucleotides read TGTGCCACCAGTGATCCTGGGACAGGGTCTAACTATGGCTACACCTTC. Its protein is CATSDPGTGSNYGYTF. The chain uses TRBV24-1 and TRBJ1-2; 9 bases align to TRBD1. CDR1 KGHDR and CDR2 SFDVKD come from the germline V gene. The V gene end was trimmed by 3 bases and the J gene end by 0 bases; junction bases not matched to a gene: 4. CDR3 length: 16 residues.

This chain joins TRBV28 and TRBJ1-4; no clear D gene. CDR3 length equals 15 residues. The V end lost 5 bases, the J end lost 4 bases, and 14 bases lay between the germline ends. Germline CDR1 is MDHEN and CDR2 is SYDVKM. In nucleotides, the CDR3 is TGTGCCAGCAGTCACAATGGAGGGAGTAATGAAAAACTGTTTTTT. It encodes CASSHNGGSNEKLFF. Full variable domain (remainder filled in from reference TRBV28 and TRBJ1-4): DVKVTQSSRYLVKRTGEKVFLECVQDMDHENMFWYRQDPGLGLRLIYFSYDVKMKEKGDIPEGYSVSREKKERFSLILESASTNQTSMYLCASSHNGGSNEKLFFGSGTQLSVL.

There are a few counts of this clone. The chain couples TRBV30 to TRBJ2-3, with TRBD1 identical over 10 bases. This CDR3 comprises 15 residues. The V segment lost 4 bases and the J segment 3 bases; nucleotides outside the gene matches: 7. Germline V CDR1 and CDR2: GTSNPN, SVGIG (reference sequence). The CDR3 is CAWNSGTGETDTQYF. CDR3 DNA: TGTGCCTGGAACTCCGGGACAGGGGAAACAGATACGCAGTATTTT.